The rows below give T cell receptor beta chains drawn from one sample of a study of T cell responses to AZD1222 COVID-19 vaccine. The repertoire was sequenced with immunoSEQ multiplex PCR; TCRdb's copy has only in-frame clones and lacks some. The sample consists of 75,000 to 80,000 clones, roughly 88% of them appearing once. Sequenced material: peripheral blood, taken 28 days after the second AZD1222 dose. These receptors originate from an adult who received the AZD1222 COVID-19 vaccine. CDR3s include the opening cysteine and the closing phenylalanine or tryptophan. Each record gives: J gene, V gene, CDR3 protein.

j_gene: TRBJ1-1; v_gene: TRBV7-2; CDR3aa: CAEDRVGDTEAFF
j_gene: TRBJ2-5; v_gene: TRBV28; CDR3aa: CASSLAGEYQETQYF
j_gene: TRBJ1-1; v_gene: TRBV30; CDR3aa: CAWSSRVWDRNTEAFF
j_gene: TRBJ1-5; v_gene: TRBV7-8; CDR3aa: CASSLDDGRLNQPQHF
j_gene: TRBJ2-5; v_gene: TRBV7-2; CDR3aa: CASSLGGSGGAGETQYF
j_gene: TRBJ2-1; v_gene: TRBV5-4; CDR3aa: CASSLSGTGNEQFF
j_gene: TRBJ1-2; v_gene: TRBV9; CDR3aa: CASSPSDVIGGQYGYTF
j_gene: TRBJ1-1; v_gene: TRBV5-1; CDR3aa: CASRKTTTEDTEAFF
j_gene: TRBJ2-7; v_gene: TRBV7-9; CDR3aa: CASSLVAYEQYF
j_gene: TRBJ1-1; v_gene: TRBV10-1; CDR3aa: CASSDPSPYRATEAFF
j_gene: TRBJ1-1; v_gene: TRBV6-2/TRBV6-3; CDR3aa: CASSRGGSDTEAFF
j_gene: TRBJ1-3; v_gene: TRBV29-1; CDR3aa: CSVGGANGNTIYF
j_gene: TRBJ1-1; v_gene: TRBV4-1; CDR3aa: CASSSKGTENTEAFF
j_gene: TRBJ1-2; v_gene: TRBV28; CDR3aa: CASQGGRNYGYTF
j_gene: TRBJ2-7; v_gene: TRBV6-2/TRBV6-3; CDR3aa: CASSQVGFRDGHYEQYF
j_gene: TRBJ2-1; v_gene: TRBV28; CDR3aa: CASSEGQGSNNEQFF
j_gene: TRBJ1-6; v_gene: TRBV7-2; CDR3aa: CASSSTYRGNSPLHF
j_gene: TRBJ1-6; v_gene: TRBV19; CDR3aa: CASSIDRLAGINSPLHF
j_gene: TRBJ1-2; v_gene: TRBV9; CDR3aa: CASSVGAAGRDYGYTF
j_gene: TRBJ1-4; v_gene: TRBV5-1; CDR3aa: CASSLGTGSTNEKLFF
j_gene: TRBJ1-4; v_gene: TRBV28; CDR3aa: CASSSQGSRSEKLFF
j_gene: TRBJ1-2; v_gene: TRBV7-9; CDR3aa: CASSRPTNREGYTF
j_gene: TRBJ1-4; v_gene: TRBV5-6; CDR3aa: CASSRRDRGINEKLFF
j_gene: TRBJ2-7; v_gene: TRBV19; CDR3aa: CASSMRGDSSYEQYF
j_gene: TRBJ2-2; v_gene: TRBV3-1/TRBV3-2; CDR3aa: CASSLWGQSPGELFF
j_gene: TRBJ1-5; v_gene: TRBV7-2; CDR3aa: CASSLDRAQPQHF
j_gene: TRBJ2-7; v_gene: TRBV6-5; CDR3aa: CASSPGQQPYEQYF
j_gene: TRBJ2-5; v_gene: TRBV4-2; CDR3aa: CASSQYIGVQETQYF
j_gene: TRBJ2-2; v_gene: TRBV2; CDR3aa: CASSEERAGAGTGELFF
j_gene: TRBJ2-1; v_gene: TRBV28; CDR3aa: CASSSSGGRFF
j_gene: TRBJ2-2; v_gene: TRBV5-1; CDR3aa: CASSPGQANTGELFF
j_gene: TRBJ2-3; v_gene: TRBV29-1; CDR3aa: CSLRIGTGDTDTQYF
j_gene: TRBJ1-3; v_gene: TRBV3-1/TRBV3-2; CDR3aa: CASSQDLGAGNTIYF
j_gene: TRBJ2-3; v_gene: TRBV5-1; CDR3aa: CASSLGSGPSTDTQYF
j_gene: TRBJ1-5; v_gene: TRBV24-1; CDR3aa: CATSDYSNQPQHF
j_gene: TRBJ1-5; v_gene: TRBV5-8; CDR3aa: CASSLVTGGYSNQPQHF
j_gene: TRBJ1-1; v_gene: TRBV9; CDR3aa: CASSVVGTGNTEAFF
j_gene: TRBJ2-5; v_gene: TRBV7-2; CDR3aa: CASSPYQETQYF
j_gene: TRBJ2-7; v_gene: TRBV7-9; CDR3aa: CASSLRGGQPTYEQYF
j_gene: TRBJ2-2; v_gene: TRBV9; CDR3aa: CASSPWAGELFF
j_gene: TRBJ2-6; v_gene: TRBV3-1/TRBV3-2; CDR3aa: CASSQPTGAGANVLTF
j_gene: TRBJ2-7; v_gene: TRBV28; CDR3aa: CASSFVYEQYF
j_gene: TRBJ2-3; v_gene: TRBV19; CDR3aa: CASSIGGSNHADTQYF
j_gene: TRBJ1-2; v_gene: TRBV30; CDR3aa: CAWSPGLRYGYTF
j_gene: TRBJ1-1; v_gene: TRBV10-3; CDR3aa: CAAVGQNTEAFF
j_gene: TRBJ2-3; v_gene: TRBV5-1; CDR3aa: CASSLPVGTQYF
j_gene: TRBJ1-2; v_gene: TRBV10-3; CDR3aa: CATYREGAHGYTF
j_gene: TRBJ1-1; v_gene: TRBV28; CDR3aa: CASLKGPNTEAFF
j_gene: TRBJ1-5; v_gene: TRBV29-1; CDR3aa: CSVAGQGNNQPQHF
j_gene: TRBJ1-2; v_gene: TRBV18; CDR3aa: CASSPQRTGKDPKTF
j_gene: TRBJ2-3; v_gene: TRBV18; CDR3aa: CASSPPLGETDTQYF